These 16 T cell receptor beta chains were sequenced from one sample in a study of cytomegalovirus exposure and HLA in healthy donors. Libraries were prepared by immunoSEQ multiplex PCR; TCRdb keeps only in-frame clonotypes and omits some of them. Of approximately 82,000 clones listed, 85% to 95% are singletons. Sequencing was done on a sample of PBMCs. Every receptor here comes from a man between 18 and 29 years old in good health and CMV-seronegative.

The chain employs TRBV19 and TRBJ2-7; TRBD2 matches 10 bases. J gave up 4 bases and V 3 bases, and 12 bases lay outside the gene matches. Germline CDR1 LNHDA, CDR2 SQIVND (reference sequence). The CDR3 contains 17 residues. The CDR3 here is CASSITVLAGARYEQYF. CDR3 bases: TGTGCCAGTAGTATTACGGTCCTAGCGGGGGCCAGGTACGAGCAGTACTTC.

The CDR3 DNA follows: TGTGCCAGCAGCTTTAAGACTCTTCCCGGGGGTCGGAATCAGCCCCAGCATTTT. The encoded protein is CASSFKTLPGGRNQPQHF. The V gene is TRBV5-4, the J gene TRBJ1-5; D is possibly TRBD1 (5 bases). The CDR3 sequence is 18 residues long. The germline gives CDR1 SGHNT, CDR2 YYREEE (reference sequence). The V and J ends lost 2 bases and 4 bases respectively, with 22 bases between them. Complete variable domain (other parts from reference TRBV5-4 and TRBJ1-5): ETGVTQSPTHLIKTRGQQVTLRCSSQSGHNTVSWYQQALGQGPQFIFQYYREEENGRGNFPPRFSGLQFPNYSSELNVNALELDDSALYLCASSFKTLPGGRNQPQHFGDGTRLSIL.

The chain employs TRBV5-1 and TRBJ2-7; a weak D match, TRBD2 (5 bases). CDR1 and CDR2 from the germline V gene are SGHRS and YFSETQ. The V and J ends lost 4 bases and 6 bases respectively, with 14 bases between them. CDR3 length: 13 residues. The CDR3: CASSPGIETEQYF. Written as DNA, the CDR3 is TGCGCCAGCAGCCCGGGGATAGAAACCGAGCAGTACTTC.

The chain is built from TRBV7-9 and TRBJ1-1, with D uncertain. The CDR3 has 13 amino acids. The germline V gene encodes CDR1 SEHNR and CDR2 FQNEAQ (reference sequence). Trimming shortened V by 5 bases and J by 5 bases, and 12 bases separated the two germline ends. CDR3 amino acids: CASSAQRGTEAFF. CDR3 DNA sequence: TGTGCCAGCAGCGCGCAGCGTGGGACTGAAGCTTTCTTT. Full variable domain (rest looked up from reference TRBV7-9 and TRBJ1-1): DTGVSQNPRHKITKRGQNVTFRCDPISEHNRLYWYRQTLGQGPEFLTYFQNEAQLEKSRLLSDRFSAERPKGSFSTLEIQRTEQGDSAMYLCASSAQRGTEAFFGQGTRLTVV.

The chain couples TRBV15 to TRBJ2-2; perhaps TRBD2 as D (6 bases). Germline loops: CDR1 LNHNV, CDR2 YYDKDF (reference sequence). The V and J ends lost 4 bases and 1 base respectively, with 13 bases between them. The CDR3 has 16 residues. The CDR3 DNA reads TGTGCCACCAGCATCCGACTAGTAAGGAACACCGGGGAGCTGTTTTTT. Translating gives CATSIRLVRNTGELFF.

This sequence joins TRBV2 and TRBJ1-5; 8 bases fit TRBD1. Germline CDR1 is SNHLY and CDR2 is FYNNEI. The CDR3 runs 20 residues. Trimming cost V 3 bases and J 7 bases; bases outside gene matches: 23. The CDR3 is CASSEFFNDPRQGRGQPQHF. CDR3 DNA sequence: TGTGCCAGCAGTGAGTTTTTCAATGATCCCCGACAGGGGCGCGGACAGCCCCAGCATTTT.

The rearrangement joins TRBV5-6 to TRBJ2-3, with 8 bases that match TRBD2. Per germline, CDR1 SGHDT and CDR2 YYEEEE. V shed 0 bases and J 11 bases; nucleotides not matched to a gene: 17. The CDR3 consists of 17 residues. CDR3 DNA sequence: TGTGCCAGCAGCTTGGGGTCCGTTAGCGGGGCCGGGTTGGGGCAGTATTTT. Amino acids: CASSLGSVSGAGLGQYF.

The rearrangement links TRBV5-1 to TRBJ1-2, with 7 nucleotides matching TRBD1. Per germline, CDR1 SGHRS and CDR2 YFSETQ. Unmatched junction bases numbered 8, after V lost 2 bases and J lost 7 bases. This CDR3 is 14 amino acids long. The CDR3, as DNA: TGCGCCAGCAGCTTTGGGACAGCCAACCCTGGCTACACCTTC. Protein: CASSFGTANPGYTF. The variable domain in full, completed from reference TRBV5-1 and TRBJ1-2, reads KAGVTQTPRYLIKTRGQQVTLSCSPISGHRSVSWYQQTPGQGLQFLFEYFSETQRNKGNFPGRFSGRQFSNSRSEMNVSTLELGDSALYLCASSFGTANPGYTFGSGTRLTVV.

This sequence joins TRBV18 and TRBJ1-1; perhaps TRBD1 as D (5 bases). V dropped 1 base and J dropped 1 base, with 7 bases sitting between them. Germline CDR1 KGHSH, CDR2 LQKENI. This CDR3 contains 14 residues. The CDR3 DNA reads as TGTGCCAGCTCACCACGGGGCCAGAACACTGAAGCTTTCTTT. It encodes CASSPRGQNTEAFF.

The chain uses TRBV5-1 and TRBJ2-1; 10 nucleotides align to TRBD1. Germline V gene data show CDR1 as SGHRS and CDR2 as YFSETQ. Losses at the gene ends were 4 bases for V and 8 bases for J; bases not matched to a gene: 3. This CDR3 spans 13 amino acids. CDR3 residues: CASSRGQGYEQFF. The CDR3 DNA reads as TGCGCCAGCAGCCGGGGACAGGGGTATGAGCAGTTCTTC.

The chain uses TRBV7-9 and TRBJ1-2, with 8 nucleotides matching TRBD1. After removal of 6 bases from V and 2 bases from J, the junction contained 11 bases not matched to a gene. Germline lookup yields CDR1 SEHNR and CDR2 FQNEAQ (reference sequence). The CDR3 sequence is 16 residues long. CDR3 DNA sequence: TGTGCCAGCAGAGGGGGGCAGGGGGCAGTCAACTATGGCTACACCTTC. Translated, it gives CASRGGQGAVNYGYTF.

The chain has TRBV11-3 and TRBJ2-3, with D perhaps TRBD2 (6 bases). Germline V gene lookup returns CDR1 SGHNT and CDR2 YENEEA. V lost 6 bases and J 6 bases, leaving 25 bases between the germline ends. The CDR3 spans 17 residues. The CDR3 spells CASSLGGVGPEVDTQYF. Written as DNA, the CDR3 is TGTGCCAGCAGTCTCGGGGGAGTGGGGCCCGAGGTGGATACGCAGTATTTT. Looking up the rest from reference TRBV11-3 and TRBJ2-3 gives the full variable domain: EAGVVQSPRYKIIEKKQPVAFWCNPISGHNTLYWYLQNLGQGPELLIRYENEEAVDDSQLPKDRFSAERLKGVDSTLKIQPAELGDSAVYLCASSLGGVGPEVDTQYFGPGTRLTVL.

The chain combines TRBV7-3 with TRBJ2-1; possibly TRBD1 for D (7 bases). Trimming took 4 bases from V and 7 from J, leaving 20 bases between them. Germline V CDR1 and CDR2: SGHTA, FQGTGA. CDR3 size: 16 residues. The CDR3 reads CASSSKKAGGSNEQFF. The CDR3 DNA follows: TGTGCCAGCAGCTCGAAGAAGGCAGGGGGGAGTAATGAGCAGTTCTTC.

The genes are TRBV18 and TRBJ2-6; TRBD2 matches at 11 bases. Germline CDR1 KGHSH, CDR2 LQKENI. The CDR3 has 19 residues. V trimming: 3 bases; J trimming: 2 bases; junction bases outside the gene matches: 9. CDR3 sequence reads: CASSPPLAGAPPGANVLTF. DNA of the CDR3: TGTGCCAGCTCACCCCCACTAGCGGGGGCTCCTCCTGGGGCCAACGTCCTGACTTTC.

CDR3: CAWIPRTANYGYTF. The CDR3 coding sequence is TGTGCCTGGATACCCAGGACAGCTAACTATGGCTACACCTTC. The chain is built from TRBV30 and TRBJ1-2; D may be TRBD1 (6 bases). Trimming cost V 4 bases and J 0 bases, with 12 bases left between them. This CDR3 contains 14 residues. Germline CDR1 GTSNPN, CDR2 SVGIG (reference sequence).

The chain is built from TRBV6-6 and TRBJ1-1, with D unclear. The CDR3 spans 12 residues. Germline V CDR1 and CDR2: MNHNY, SVGAGI (reference sequence). V was cut by 7 bases and J by 0 bases, with 6 bases left in between. The DNA for the CDR3 is TGTGCCAGCACCCTTTTGAACACTGAAGCTTTCTTT. Translating it yields CASTLLNTEAFF.